A single sample is the source of the 27 T cell receptor beta chains below, sequenced in a study of OX40 agonist ivuxolimab in advanced cancers. Using immunoSEQ multiplex PCR, the repertoire was profiled, and TCRdb retains in-frame clones only, with some absent. The sample includes 90,000 to 100,000 clones, 95% to 97% of them seen just once. The starting material was CD4+ or CD8+ T cells sorted from blood, obtained in a trial of the OX40 agonist ivuxolimab. All receptors come from an adult with an advanced solid tumor such as melanoma, head and neck, liver or kidney cancer.

This chain joins TRBV30 and TRBJ1-5; a possible D gene is TRBD1 (5 bases). Germline CDR1 and CDR2: GTSNPN and SVGIG (reference sequence). The length of the CDR3 is 14 residues. Trimming shortened V by 1 base and J by 1 base, and 8 bases separated the two germline ends. Here the CDR3 DNA reads TGTGCCTGGAGTGGGGGGATGAGCAATCAGCCCCAGCATTTT. Its translation is CAWSGGMSNQPQHF.

The V and J genes are TRBV7-3 and TRBJ1-2; D call uncertain. CDR3 size: 15 residues. Germline V gives CDR1 SGHTA, CDR2 FQGTGA. V was shortened by 5 bases and J by 0 bases, with 13 bases between the two germline ends. This CDR3 is CASSPEEMANYGYTF. In DNA, the CDR3 is TGTGCCAGCAGCCCAGAGGAGATGGCTAACTATGGCTACACCTTC.

V gene TRBV14 combines with J gene TRBJ2-2; D is possibly TRBD2 (5 bases). V lost 1 base and J 5 bases, leaving 8 bases between the germline ends. The CDR3 contains 14 residues. Per germline, CDR1 SGHDN and CDR2 FVKESK. CDR3 DNA sequence: TGTGCCAGCAGCCAAGCTAGCAGTACCGGGGAGCTGTTTTTT. Translating gives CASSQASSTGELFF.

The V call is TRBV4-1, the J call TRBJ2-1; D is uncertain. This CDR3 has 16 residues. Germline lookup yields CDR1 MGHRA and CDR2 YSYEKL. The V and J ends lost 0 bases and 0 bases respectively, with 9 bases between them. CDR3 amino acids: CASSQDRRSSYNEQFF. The CDR3 bases are TGCGCCAGCAGCCAAGATCGCCGAAGCTCCTACAATGAGCAGTTCTTC.

The chain employs TRBV21-1 and TRBJ1-2. TRBV21-1 is a documented pseudogene. CDR3 length equals 14 residues. The CDR3 reads CASCPRRANYGYTF. CDR3 coding DNA: TGTGCCAGCTGTCCCCGAAGGGCTAACTATGGCTACACCTTC.

The chain links TRBV7-2 to TRBJ2-7; 9 positions agree with TRBD2. Per germline, CDR1 SGHTA and CDR2 FQGNSA. After removal of 3 bases from V and 5 bases from J, the junction contained 2 bases not matched to a gene. This CDR3 spans 13 amino acids. The CDR3 DNA reads TGTGCCAGCAGCTTTAGCGGGAGCCACGAGCAGTACTTC. Translated, it gives CASSFSGSHEQYF.

The chain employs TRBV11-3 and TRBJ1-1, with D unclear. The CDR3 loop spans 14 amino acids. The V gene lost 1 base and the J gene lost 4 bases, with 10 bases spanning the gap. CDR1 and CDR2 from the germline V gene are SGHNT and YENEEA. CDR3 coding DNA: TGTGCCAGCAGCTTAGCGGGTATGGCCACTGAAGCTTTCTTT. It is translated as CASSLAGMATEAFF.

V and J are TRBV7-3 and TRBJ2-2, with 12 bases fitting TRBD2. The germline V gene encodes CDR1 SGHTA and CDR2 FQGTGA. The CDR3 length is 17 residues. Unmatched junction bases numbered 4, after V lost 5 bases and J lost 0 bases. This CDR3 is CASSLLAGGPNTGELFF. The CDR3 DNA reads as TGTGCCAGCAGCCTTCTAGCGGGAGGGCCGAACACCGGGGAGCTGTTTTTT. The entire variable domain, with the rest obtained from reference TRBV7-3 and TRBJ2-2, is as follows: GAGVSQTPSNKVTEKGKYVELRCDPISGHTALYWYRQSLGQGPEFLIYFQGTGAADDSGLPNDRFFAVRPEGSVSTLKIQRTERGDSAVYLCASSLLAGGPNTGELFFGEGSRLTVL.

This chain links TRBV7-6 with TRBJ2-3; 7 positions match TRBD2. The V gene's germline CDR1 is SGHVS and CDR2 FNYEAQ. The CDR3 length is 15 residues. With V trimmed by 5 bases and J by 2 bases, 7 bases remained unmatched. CDR3 DNA: TGTGCCAGCAGCCGCGGGACTACCAACACAGATACGCAGTATTTT. It is translated as CASSRGTTNTDTQYF.

The chain uses TRBV27 and TRBJ2-7; 9 bases align to TRBD1. J lost 6 bases, V lost 6 bases, and 9 bases had no gene match. Per germline, CDR1 MNHEY and CDR2 SMNVEV (reference sequence). The CDR3 contains 14 residues. The DNA of the CDR3 is TGTGCCAGCAGGGGACCGGGACAGGGACTCGAGCAGTACTTC. Its protein product is CASRGPGQGLEQYF.

This clone came up once. V usage is TRBV7-9 and J usage is TRBJ2-5; 8 bases are shared with TRBD1. Germline V lookup: CDR1 SEHNR, CDR2 FQNEAQ (reference sequence). CDR3 length: 16 amino acids. V shed 4 bases, J shed 2 bases, and the junction held 9 bases outside the gene matches. For the CDR3, the DNA is TGTGCCAGCAGCTCATCGCGGACAGGGTCTCAAGAGACCCAGTACTTC. Encoded protein: CASSSSRTGSQETQYF.

In regard to this clone: The junction departs from the called germline gene at one end, perhaps through a read error. The chain joins TRBV6-6 to TRBJ2-5; weak D call: TRBD2 (5 bases). Germline CDR1 is MNHNY and CDR2 is SVGAGI (reference sequence). The CDR3 consists of 15 residues. DNA for the CDR3: TGTACCAGCAGTTACTCGAGGGTGTACCAAGAGACCCAGTACTTC. Protein: CTSSYSRVYQETQYF.

In DNA form, the CDR3 reads TGCGCCAGCAGTGAGCGGGGGACACCGGGGAATGAGCAGTTCTTC. It specifies CASSERGTPGNEQFF. The chain carries TRBV10-1 and TRBJ2-1; the D call may be TRBD1 or TRBD2 (6 bases each). Germline-derived CDR1 and CDR2 are WNHNN and SYGVQD (reference sequence). Deletions cut 2 bases from V and 7 bases from J, with 15 bases between. This CDR3 region has 15 residues.

This chain uses TRBV29-1 with TRBJ2-3, with 7 bases aligning to TRBD2. The CDR3 is 15 amino acids. Germline lookup yields CDR1 SQVTM and CDR2 ANQGSEA. Trimming took 1 base from V and 4 from J; bases not matched to a gene: 8. In nucleotides, the CDR3 is TGCAGCGTTGAAGGCGGACTAGTGTATTCAGATACGCAGTATTTT. Its protein is CSVEGGLVYSDTQYF.

The chain has TRBV4-3 and TRBJ1-6; D possibly corresponds to TRBD1 (5 bases). The germline CDR1 and CDR2 sequences are LGHNA and YSLEER. The CDR3 runs to 16 residues. Trimming removed 0 bases from V and 3 bases from J, with 9 bases in between. CDR3 in amino acids: CASSQEIRDYNSPLHF. CDR3 nucleotide sequence: TGCGCCAGCAGCCAAGAAATCAGGGACTATAATTCACCCCTCCACTTT.

The chain is built from TRBV11-1 and TRBJ2-7; D is unresolved. Germline CDR1 reads SGHAT; CDR2 reads FQDESV (reference sequence). The CDR3 covers 14 residues. Trimming left V 4 bases short and J 2 bases short, with 12 bases between. Here the CDR3 reads CASSSRTRPYEQYF. Here the CDR3 DNA reads TGTGCCAGCAGCTCAAGAACGAGGCCCTACGAGCAGTACTTC.

The V gene is TRBV30, the J gene TRBJ2-1; maybe TRBD2 (5 bases). The CDR3 consists of 14 residues. V dropped 7 bases and J dropped 10 bases, with 23 bases sitting between them. CDR1 and CDR2 (germline): GTSNPN, SVGIG (reference sequence). The CDR3 sequence is CASESTTNPREQFF. In DNA, the CDR3 is TGTGCCTCAGAATCTACGACTAACCCTAGGGAGCAGTTCTTC.

The chain joins TRBV2 to TRBJ2-5, with TRBD2 matching 13 bases. The DNA end is more similar to TRBJ2-7, so the J call may be wrong. CDR3 length: 17 amino acids. Germline lookup yields CDR1 SNHLY and CDR2 FYNNEI. In DNA, the CDR3 is TGTGCCAGCAGTCCCCGGGGACTAGCGGGAAGTCCCTACGAGCAGTACTTC. The encoded protein is CASSPRGLAGSPYEQYF.

This rearrangement joins TRBV5-6 to TRBJ2-7; D ambiguous. The CDR3 has 15 amino acids. The ends were cut back, 2 bases at V and 0 bases at J, with 12 bases in the middle. Germline V gives CDR1 SGHDT, CDR2 YYEEEE. CDR3 sequence: CASSLGQLSSYEQYF. CDR3 nucleotides: TGTGCCAGCAGCTTAGGTCAGTTAAGCTCCTACGAGCAGTACTTC.

The rearrangement links TRBV9 to TRBJ1-4; D call uncertain. The CDR3 totals 15 residues. V was cut by 4 bases and J by 3 bases, with 13 bases left in between. Germline CDR1 is SGDLS and CDR2 is YYNGEE. The CDR3, as DNA: TGTGCCAGCAGCTTCACGGACGGATCTAATGAAAAACTGTTTTTT. Its protein is CASSFTDGSNEKLFF.

This chain uses TRBV27 with TRBJ2-3; D unclear. V was cut by 0 bases and J by 4 bases, with 5 bases left in between. The CDR3 extends over 13 amino acids. CDR1 MNHEY and CDR2 SMNVEV come from the germline V gene (reference sequence). The CDR3 DNA reads TGTGCCAGCAGTTTATCGATCCCAGATACGCAGTATTTT. It translates to CASSLSIPDTQYF.

The rearrangement links TRBV19 to TRBJ1-2; 8 bases align to TRBD1. This CDR3 region has 13 residues. Germline V CDR1 and CDR2: LNHDA, SQIVND (reference sequence). V lost 7 bases and J lost 3; bases outside the gene matches: 4. The CDR3 bases are TGTGCCAGTAATAACAGGGGGTACTATGGCTACACCTTC. Translation: CASNNRGYYGYTF. The variable domain in full, completed from reference TRBV19 and TRBJ1-2, reads DGGITQSPKYLFRKEGQNVTLSCEQNLNHDAMYWYRQDPGQGLRLIYYSQIVNDFQKGDIAEGYSVSREKKESFPLTVTSAQKNPTAFYLCASNNRGYYGYTFGSGTRLTVV.

CDR3 sequence (DNA): TGTGCCAGCAGCCGAACTAGCGGGACCCTAGTCGAGCAGTACTTC. It specifies CASSRTSGTLVEQYF. V gene TRBV14 combines with J gene TRBJ2-7; TRBD2 matches 10 bases. Trimming took 4 bases from V and 6 from J; bases not matched to a gene: 9. Germline CDR1 reads SGHDN; CDR2 reads FVKESK. CDR3 length equals 15 residues.

The rearrangement joins TRBV6-1 to TRBJ1-1, with D unclear. CDR3 length: 14 amino acids. Germline V gene sequence: CDR1 MNHNS, CDR2 SASEGT. The V and J ends lost 1 base and 7 bases respectively, with 13 bases between them. The CDR3 region has the DNA TGTGCCAGCAGTGAAGGGTACCTAGTTGGTGAAGCTTTCTTT. Amino acid sequence: CASSEGYLVGEAFF.

This clone was detected only once. The CDR3 bases are TGTGCCAGCAGCAATGGGACAGGGGGTTTCGAGCAGTACTTC. Its protein is CASSNGTGGFEQYF. This chain connects TRBV7-9 to TRBJ2-7; 11 positions match TRBD1. Germline V gives CDR1 SEHNR, CDR2 FQNEAQ (reference sequence). J gave up 6 bases and V 5 bases, and 6 bases lay outside the gene matches. This CDR3 is 14 amino acids long. Variable domain in full (rest from reference TRBV7-9 and TRBJ2-7): DTGVSQNPRHKITKRGQNVTFRCDPISEHNRLYWYRQTLGQGPEFLTYFQNEAQLEKSRLLSDRFSAERPKGSFSTLEIQRTEQGDSAMYLCASSNGTGGFEQYFGPGTRLTVT.

This clone was seen only once. The chain has TRBV7-6 and TRBJ2-7; D is possibly TRBD1 or TRBD2 (5 bases each). V lost 3 bases to trimming and J lost 1 base, with 13 bases between them. Germline V CDR1 and CDR2: SGHVS, FNYEAQ. The CDR3 is made up of 15 amino acids. Here the CDR3 reads CASSFARGESYEQYF. The DNA of the CDR3 is TGTGCCAGCAGCTTTGCTAGGGGAGAATCCTACGAGCAGTACTTC.

The sample holds one count of this clone. The chain joins TRBV28 to TRBJ1-5, with a possible D match to TRBD1 (6 bases). The germline V gene has CDR1 MDHEN and CDR2 SYDVKM. V lost 9 bases, J lost 6 bases, and 15 bases lay in between. This CDR3 is 13 amino acids long. The CDR3 bases are TGTGCCAGTCAGACAGGTTTCGCTCAGCCCCAGCATTTT. This codes for CASQTGFAQPQHF.